The 8 T cell receptor beta chains listed next were all sequenced from one sample in a study of T-cell memory formation after mild COVID-19. TCRdb ran MiXCR on the 5' RACE reads and lists one entry per CDR3 protein. The sample carries hundreds of thousands of distinct CDR3 sequences, 16% recorded once. Source material: PBMCs or a T cell subset sorted from them (not recorded which). The receptors stem from a man aged 18 to 30 who had mild COVID-19 (a few samples of this study predate the infection). Cell type and time point are not known.

The chain joins TRBV20-1 to TRBJ1-5; D is undetermined. Germline V gene sequence: CDR1 DFQATT, CDR2 SNEGSKA (reference sequence). This CDR3 contains 13 residues. In nucleotides, the CDR3 is TGCAGCGGCGTGCTGGGATTAAATCAGCCCCAGCATTTT. This sequence encodes CSGVLGLNQPQHF.

This clonotype was counted between two and nine times. This chain connects TRBV9 to TRBJ2-3, with 13 bases identical to TRBD2. Germline values: CDR1 SGDLS, CDR2 YYNGEE. Trimming took 3 bases from V and 3 from J; bases not matched to a gene: 4. CDR3 size: 16 residues. The chain's CDR3 is CASSAPGLAGTDTQYF. In nucleotides, the CDR3 is TGTGCCAGCAGCGCCCCGGGACTAGCGGGGACAGATACGCAGTATTTT.

This clonotype has more than one count but fewer than ten. The V and J genes are TRBV28 and TRBJ2-2; TRBD1 aligns across 7 bases. Germline loops: CDR1 MDHEN, CDR2 SYDVKM. V was clipped by 7 bases and J by 4 bases; unmatched bases: 9. The CDR3 totals 15 residues. The CDR3 reads CASNPDRAITGELFF. DNA of the CDR3: TGTGCCAGCAACCCAGACAGGGCTATCACCGGGGAGCTGTTTTTT.

This clonotype came up many times. V and J are TRBV6-2 or TRBV6-3 and TRBJ2-1, with D unclear. Trimming left V 7 bases short and J 0 bases short, with 13 bases between. Germline assignment: CDR1 MNHEY and CDR2 SVGEGT. CDR3 length equals 15 residues. DNA of the CDR3: TGTGCCAGCACCAAGTGGCAAAGCTCCTACAATGAGCAGTTCTTC. Amino acid sequence: CASTKWQSSYNEQFF.

DNA of the CDR3: TGTGCCAGCTTCTCGGGGCGGCAACCTCGTAGGGGGGTCTACGAGCAGTACGTC. Its translation is CASFSGRQPRRGVYEQYV. The V gene is TRBV6-2 or TRBV6-3, the J gene TRBJ2-7; TRBD1 or TRBD2 may be the D gene (6 bases each). Trimming pared 8 bases from V and 3 bases from J, leaving 29 bases between. The CDR3 contains 18 residues. The V gene's germline CDR1 is MNHEY and CDR2 SVGEGT.

The chain recombines TRBV2 with TRBJ2-3, with TRBD2 matching 13 bases. This CDR3 is 16 amino acids long. The V and J ends lost 6 bases and 4 bases, in that order; junction bases with no gene match: 7. The germline V gene has CDR1 SNHLY and CDR2 FYNNEI. CDR3 coding DNA: TGTGCCAGCAGGGACGTACTAGCGGGGGGGCCAGATACGCAGTATTTT. Translated, it gives CASRDVLAGGPDTQYF.

Only a few counts were recorded for this clonotype. This chain uses TRBV29-1 with TRBJ1-1, with unresolved D. In germline, CDR1 is SQVTM, CDR2 ANQGSEA. V lost 1 base to trimming and J lost 0 bases, with 9 bases between them. The CDR3 covers 14 residues. The chain's CDR3 is CSVEAAAMNTEAFF. The CDR3 nucleotides are TGCAGCGTTGAAGCTGCAGCAATGAACACTGAAGCTTTCTTT.

The table lists this clonotype with many counts. V usage is TRBV7-2 and J usage is TRBJ2-3; D is undetermined. CDR1 and CDR2 (germline): SGHTA, FQGNSA. Trimming removed 1 base at V and 14 bases at J, with 13 bases between. This CDR3 spans 12 amino acids. The CDR3 DNA sequence: TGTGCCAGCAGCTTAGTGCTGGCCCCCCTGTATTTT. Protein: CASSLVLAPLYF.